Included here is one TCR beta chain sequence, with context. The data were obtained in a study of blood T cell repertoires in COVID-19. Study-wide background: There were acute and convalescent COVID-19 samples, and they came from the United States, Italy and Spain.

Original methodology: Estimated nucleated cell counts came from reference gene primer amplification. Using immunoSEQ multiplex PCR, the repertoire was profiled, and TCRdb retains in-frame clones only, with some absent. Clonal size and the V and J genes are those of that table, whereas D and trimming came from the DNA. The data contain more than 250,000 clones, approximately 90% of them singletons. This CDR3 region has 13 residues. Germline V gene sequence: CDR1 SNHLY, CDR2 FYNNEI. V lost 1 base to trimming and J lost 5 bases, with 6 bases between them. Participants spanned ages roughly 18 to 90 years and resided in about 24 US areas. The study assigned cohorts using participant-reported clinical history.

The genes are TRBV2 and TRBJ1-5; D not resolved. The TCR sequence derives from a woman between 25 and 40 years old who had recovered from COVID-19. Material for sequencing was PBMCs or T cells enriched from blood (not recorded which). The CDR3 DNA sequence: TGTGCCAGCAGTGAAGTGCGGGATCAGCCCCAGCATTTT. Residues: CASSEVRDQPQHF.